The 10 T cell receptor beta chains given below trace back to one sample, sequenced in a study of shared clonotypes between healthy human individuals. Here immunoSEQ multiplex PCR was the method, and the copy in TCRdb shows in-frame clones only, minus some. The sample lists about 2,200,000 clones; approximately 94% were seen once. Selected positively for CCR7 and CD45RO-negative, naive CD8 cells excluded terminally differentiated effector memory CD45RA+ cells. The sample consisted of naive CD8+ T cells from PBMCs. The receptor set was obtained from a young man in good health. Some clones in this sample may be carry-over from other donors' samples.

The rearrangement joins TRBV5-5 to TRBJ1-2; the match to TRBD1 covers 10 bases. V shed 3 bases and J 2 bases; nucleotides not matched to a gene: 4. Germline V gene sequence: CDR1 SGHKS, CDR2 YYEKEE (reference sequence). The CDR3 is 15 amino acids. The DNA of the CDR3 is TGTGCCAGCAGCTCGACAGGGGGCCGGAACTATGGCTACACCTTC. This gives the protein CASSSTGGRNYGYTF.

The rearrangement links TRBV19 to TRBJ1-1; D gene uncertain. The length of the CDR3 is 13 residues. Trimming pared 2 bases from V and 5 bases from J, leaving 9 bases between. Germline V lookup: CDR1 LNHDA, CDR2 SQIVND (reference sequence). As DNA, the CDR3 is TGTGCCAGTAGTATATCTCTTCGGACTGAAGCTTTCTTT. Translating gives CASSISLRTEAFF.

The chain links TRBV2 to TRBJ2-1; 8 bases match TRBD2. Germline lookup yields CDR1 SNHLY and CDR2 FYNNEI. Trimming took 4 bases from V and 7 from J; bases not matched to a gene: 15. The CDR3 has 17 residues. The CDR3 coding sequence is TGTGCCAGCAGTGTGTTATCAGCGGGAGCCCTCCGGAATGAGCAGTTCTTC. Its translation is CASSVLSAGALRNEQFF.

The chain is built from TRBV9 and TRBJ2-1; TRBD1 is a possible D gene (6 bases). Deletions cut 4 bases from V and 2 bases from J, with 19 bases between. Germline values: CDR1 SGDLS, CDR2 YYNGEE. The CDR3 totals 17 residues. CDR3 sequence reads: CASSPRGGPSAYNEQFF. In nucleotides, the CDR3 is TGTGCCAGCAGCCCCCGAGGGGGACCCTCTGCCTACAATGAGCAGTTCTTC.

The V and J genes are TRBV28 and TRBJ2-3; possibly TRBD2 for D (6 bases). CDR3 size: 15 residues. Trimming shortened V by 3 bases and J by 0 bases, and 10 bases separated the two germline ends. CDR1 MDHEN and CDR2 SYDVKM come from the germline V gene. Written as DNA, the CDR3 is TGTGCCAGCAGTTTGAGGGAGGAGAGCACAGATACGCAGTATTTT. Its protein product is CASSLREESTDTQYF.

V is TRBV19 and J is TRBJ1-1; the match to TRBD1 covers 8 bases. In germline, CDR1 is LNHDA, CDR2 SQIVND (reference sequence). The ends lost 5 bases at V and 3 bases at J; junction bases unmatched: 14. The CDR3 length is 17 residues. The DNA of the CDR3 is TGTGCCAGTAGTGTAAGGACAGGGCCCGAGTCTGACACTGAAGCTTTCTTT. Translation: CASSVRTGPESDTEAFF.

CDR3 sequence reads: CASSWGITYEQYF. In DNA, the CDR3 is TGTGCCAGCAGTTGGGGGATCACCTACGAGCAGTACTTC. The chain couples TRBV27 to TRBJ2-7, with D perhaps assigned TRBD1 or TRBD2 (5 bases each). Germline assignment: CDR1 MNHEY and CDR2 SMNVEV (reference sequence). Trimming stripped 4 bases from V and 2 bases from J, with 9 bases between. There are 13 residues in the CDR3.

This rearrangement joins TRBV28 to TRBJ2-7, with a tentative D call TRBD2 (6 bases). The V and J ends lost 3 bases and 4 bases respectively, with 16 bases between them. This CDR3 contains 15 residues. The germline gives CDR1 MDHEN, CDR2 SYDVKM. The CDR3 nucleotides are TGTGCCAGCAGTTTTAGCCCGGGAGAAGAGTACGAGCAGTACTTC. Its translation: CASSFSPGEEYEQYF.

The sample holds one count of this clone. The V call is TRBV28, the J call TRBJ1-5; D is unresolved. Deletions cut 8 bases from V and 7 bases from J, with 18 bases between. Per germline, CDR1 MDHEN and CDR2 SYDVKM. The CDR3 contains 14 residues. CDR3 in amino acids: CASRLAGVWQPQHF. The CDR3, as DNA: TGTGCCAGCCGCCTAGCTGGGGTTTGGCAGCCCCAGCATTTT.

The V and J genes are TRBV9 and TRBJ1-4; D unclear. The germline V gene encodes CDR1 SGDLS and CDR2 YYNGEE. The CDR3 is 15 amino acids. Trimming stripped 0 bases from V and 3 bases from J, with 9 bases between. In DNA form, the CDR3 reads TGTGCCAGCAGCGTAGGGCAGGTTTCTAATGAAAAACTGTTTTTT. Residues: CASSVGQVSNEKLFF.